Shown below are 9 T cell receptor beta chains from a single sample sequenced in a study of T cell responses to AZD1222 COVID-19 vaccine. Measured with immunoSEQ multiplex PCR; TCRdb has only the in-frame clones, and not every one. The profile shows roughly 97,000 clones, 80% to 90% of them singletons. The source material was peripheral blood, sampled on day 0 of AZD1222 vaccination. All receptors come from an adult in good health.

The chain employs TRBV7-2 and TRBJ1-3; TRBD1 aligns across 11 bases. CDR3 length: 18 amino acids. The V gene's germline CDR1 is SGHTA and CDR2 FQGNSA. Unmatched junction bases numbered 10, after V lost 4 bases and J lost 2 bases. This CDR3 is CASSSRWGTGGTGNTIYF. The CDR3 nucleotides are TGTGCCAGCAGCTCCCGGTGGGGGACAGGGGGGACTGGAAACACCATATATTTT. Supplemented by reference TRBV7-2 and TRBJ1-3, the full variable domain reads GAGVSQSPSNKVTEKGKDVELRCDPISGHTALYWYRQSLGQGLEFLIYFQGNSAPDKSGLPSDRFSAERTGGSVSTLTIQRTQQEDSAVYLCASSSRWGTGGTGNTIYFGEGSWLTVV.

The rearrangement links TRBV28 to TRBJ1-5; no firm D call. V lost 6 bases, J lost 2 bases, and 17 bases lay in between. Germline CDR1 and CDR2: MDHEN and SYDVKM. The CDR3 consists of 16 residues. Here the CDR3 DNA reads TGTGCCAGCAGCCTTCGGGCCTTTCGGGGCAATCAGCCCCAGCATTTT. Its protein product is CASSLRAFRGNQPQHF.

V usage is TRBV27 and J usage is TRBJ2-2; 7 bases fit TRBD2. Germline V gene sequence: CDR1 MNHEY, CDR2 SMNVEV (reference sequence). Trimming cost V 4 bases and J 6 bases; bases outside gene matches: 2. The CDR3 is 13 residues long. The CDR3 loop is CASSSRGAGELFF. For the CDR3, the DNA is TGTGCCAGCAGTTCCCGGGGGGCCGGGGAGCTGTTTTTT.

The chain joins TRBV11-1 to TRBJ1-6; no clear D. CDR1 is SGHAT and CDR2 is FQDESV in the germline V gene (reference sequence). The CDR3 loop spans 16 amino acids. The V and J ends lost 2 bases and 5 bases respectively, with 13 bases between them. CDR3 in DNA: TGTGCCAGCAGCTTAACATCGTCGGCTCATAATTCACCCCTCCACTTT. Its translation: CASSLTSSAHNSPLHF.

This clone was seen just once. The V gene is TRBV11-1, the J gene TRBJ1-1; tentatively, D is TRBD1 (6 bases). Germline assignment: CDR1 SGHAT and CDR2 FQDESV (reference sequence). The CDR3 has 13 amino acids. The germline V and J ends were trimmed by 5 bases and 1 base, with 8 bases remaining between them. CDR3 sequence reads: CASSVQGNTEAFF. CDR3 nucleotides: TGTGCCAGCAGCGTACAGGGGAACACTGAAGCTTTCTTT.

The CDR3, as DNA: TGTGCCAGCTCACCACCGTCGGAGGGGCAGTATTTT. Residues: CASSPPSEGQYF. The chain combines TRBV18 with TRBJ2-3, with D tentatively TRBD2 (6 bases). Germline lookup yields CDR1 KGHSH and CDR2 LQKENI. V dropped 0 bases and J dropped 11 bases, with 9 bases sitting between them. The length of the CDR3 is 12 residues. The full variable domain, rest sourced from reference TRBV18 and TRBJ2-3, is NAGVMQNPRHLVRRRGQEARLRCSPMKGHSHVYWYRQLPEEGLKFMVYLQKENIIDESGMPKERFSAEFPKEGPSILRIQQVVRGDSAAYFCASSPPSEGQYFGPGTRLTVL.

The J gene is TRBJ1-3, the V gene TRBV7-2; D remains unclear. The CDR3 loop spans 12 amino acids. V lost 5 bases and J lost 2, with 4 bases in between. Germline V lookup: CDR1 SGHTA, CDR2 FQGNSA. CDR3 nucleotide sequence: TGTGCCAGCAGCCCGACTGGAAACACCATATATTTT. Amino acids: CASSPTGNTIYF.

The chain has TRBV5-4 and TRBJ1-1; D unresolved. V lost 4 bases and J 1 base, leaving 8 bases between the germline ends. The CDR3 length is 13 residues. CDR1 SGHNT and CDR2 YYREEE come from the germline V gene (reference sequence). The CDR3 sequence is CASSRMGNTEAFF. The CDR3 DNA reads as TGTGCCAGCAGCCGTATGGGGAACACTGAAGCTTTCTTT. The full variable domain, in which reference TRBV5-4 and TRBJ1-1 provide the parts outside the CDR3, is ETGVTQSPTHLIKTRGQQVTLRCSSQSGHNTVSWYQQALGQGPQFIFQYYREEENGRGNFPPRFSGLQFPNYSSELNVNALELDDSALYLCASSRMGNTEAFFGQGTRLTVV.

The chain has TRBV7-2 and TRBJ2-3; 9 bases are a match to TRBD2. The V segment lost 1 base and the J segment 3 bases; nucleotides outside the gene matches: 5. Germline CDR1 and CDR2: SGHTA and FQGNSA. The CDR3 is 16 amino acids. This CDR3 reads CASSLVAGGLTDTQYF. In DNA, the CDR3 is TGTGCCAGCAGCTTAGTTGCGGGAGGGCTTACAGATACGCAGTATTTT. Complete variable domain (other parts from reference TRBV7-2 and TRBJ2-3): GAGVSQSPSNKVTEKGKDVELRCDPISGHTALYWYRQSLGQGLEFLIYFQGNSAPDKSGLPSDRFSAERTGGSVSTLTIQRTQQEDSAVYLCASSLVAGGLTDTQYFGPGTRLTVL.